One sample yielded the 7 T cell receptor beta chains listed below, sequenced in a study of blood T cell repertoires in COVID-19 (dated by TCRdb to about 2020). Library preparation employed the immunoSEQ multiplex PCR assay. TCRdb took over this immuneACCESS table, retaining in-frame rearrangements with V and J assigned. Such tables are incomplete; in checked studies, under half of the missing clones stem from an unresolved V gene, and the remainder is unexplained. This sample has under 250,000 clones in its table, and around 90% of those were observed once. The top ten constitute 2.7% of the sample. Sequencing input: peripheral blood. The source is a man under 40 with COVID-19, enrolled during active disease.

The chain employs TRBV24-1 and TRBJ2-1, with a possible D match to TRBD1 (5 bases). Looked up from germline, CDR1 is KGHDR and CDR2 is SFDVKD. This CDR3 has 16 amino acids. The ends were cut back, 0 bases at V and 1 base at J, with 9 bases in the middle. CDR3 sequence (DNA): TGTGCCACCAGTGATTTGGGGGCTAGTTCCTACAATGAGCAGTTCTTC. Translating it yields CATSDLGASSYNEQFF.

This rearrangement joins TRBV29-1 to TRBJ1-1; 7 nucleotides line up with TRBD1. Germline V lookup: CDR1 SQVTM, CDR2 ANQGSEA. The trim removed 7 bases at V and 7 bases at J, leaving 9 bases unmatched. The CDR3 has 12 amino acids. The CDR3 region has the DNA TGCAGCGCAGACAGGGTAATAGGTGAAGCTTTCTTT. Translating gives CSADRVIGEAFF. Combining the CDR3 with reference TRBV29-1 and TRBJ1-1 gives the whole variable domain SAVISQKPSRDICQRGTSLTIQCQVDSQVTMMFWYRQQPGQSLTLIATANQGSEATYESGFVIDKFPISRPNLTFSTLTVSNMSPEDSSIYLCSADRVIGEAFFGQGTRLTVV.

This chain joins TRBV3-1 (or the pseudogene TRBV3-2) and TRBJ1-4; 10 bases align to TRBD1. V was pared by 3 bases and J by 4 bases, with 2 bases of the junction left unmatched. The germline CDR1 and CDR2 sequences are LGHDT and YNNKEL (reference sequence). The CDR3 runs 15 residues. The CDR3 is CASSQGDRGNEKLFF. The CDR3 coding sequence is TGTGCCAGCAGCCAGGGGGACAGGGGTAATGAAAAACTGTTTTTT.

This sequence joins TRBV2 and TRBJ1-2; D uncertain. Germline loops: CDR1 SNHLY, CDR2 FYNNEI. V was shortened by 3 bases and J by 6 bases, with 8 bases between the two germline ends. The CDR3 totals 12 residues. The DNA of the CDR3 is TGTGCCAGCAGTGATTCCGGGAATGGCTACACCTTC. This gives the protein CASSDSGNGYTF.

This chain links TRBV6-5 with TRBJ1-1; D may be TRBD1 (5 bases). Trimming stripped 5 bases from V and 5 bases from J, with 9 bases between. In germline, CDR1 is MNHEY, CDR2 SVGAGI. CDR3 size: 12 residues. Here the CDR3 reads CASSQGFTEAFF. The CDR3 bases are TGTGCCAGCAGTCAGGGTTTTACTGAAGCTTTCTTT.

Notes on this clone: Other DNA sequences in the same sample also yield this CDR3. The chain carries TRBV9 and TRBJ2-1; the D gene is possibly TRBD1 (5 bases). The CDR3 runs to 14 residues. CDR1 and CDR2 from the germline V gene are SGDLS and YYNGEE. Trimming shortened V by 0 bases and J by 6 bases, and 10 bases separated the two germline ends. CDR3 nucleotide sequence: TGTGCCAGCAGCGTAGTAACAGGAAGCAATGAGCAGTTCTTC. Its translation is CASSVVTGSNEQFF.

This clone was detected once. CDR3 nucleotide sequence: TGTGCCACCAGTGACCCCGGGATCACAGGGACTAGCGGGACATACGAGCAGTACTTC. Its protein product is CATSDPGITGTSGTYEQYF. The genes are TRBV24-1 and TRBJ2-7; 13 bases are shared with TRBD2. Germline V gene sequence: CDR1 KGHDR, CDR2 SFDVKD. V lost 4 bases to trimming and J lost 4 bases; unmatched junction nucleotides: 15. This CDR3 is 19 amino acids long.